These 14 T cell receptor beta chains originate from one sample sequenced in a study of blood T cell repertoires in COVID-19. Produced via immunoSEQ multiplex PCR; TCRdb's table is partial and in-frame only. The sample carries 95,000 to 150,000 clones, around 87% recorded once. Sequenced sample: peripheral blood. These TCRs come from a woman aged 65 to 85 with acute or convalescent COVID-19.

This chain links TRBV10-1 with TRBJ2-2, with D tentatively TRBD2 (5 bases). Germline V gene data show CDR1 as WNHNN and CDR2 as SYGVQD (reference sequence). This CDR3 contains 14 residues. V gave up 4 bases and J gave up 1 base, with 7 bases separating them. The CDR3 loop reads CASSAGKNTGELFF. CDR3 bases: TGCGCCAGCAGTGCCGGGAAGAACACCGGGGAGCTGTTTTTT.

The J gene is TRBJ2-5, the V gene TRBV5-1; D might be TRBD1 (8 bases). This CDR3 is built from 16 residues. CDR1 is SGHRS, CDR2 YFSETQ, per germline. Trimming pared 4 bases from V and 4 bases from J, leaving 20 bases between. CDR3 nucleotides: TGCGCCAGCAGCCTCACACCTACAGGGGGGGGAGAGACCCAGTACTTC. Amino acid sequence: CASSLTPTGGGETQYF.

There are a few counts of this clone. The CDR3 loop is CASSYSLAPGTQYF. The DNA for the CDR3 is TGTGCCAGCAGTTACTCGCTAGCTCCGGGTACGCAGTATTTT. This rearrangement joins TRBV6-5 to TRBJ2-3; a weak D match, TRBD2 (5 bases). The CDR3 runs to 14 residues. The V gene's germline CDR1 is MNHEY and CDR2 SVGAGI. V gave up 0 bases and J gave up 8 bases, with 12 bases separating them.

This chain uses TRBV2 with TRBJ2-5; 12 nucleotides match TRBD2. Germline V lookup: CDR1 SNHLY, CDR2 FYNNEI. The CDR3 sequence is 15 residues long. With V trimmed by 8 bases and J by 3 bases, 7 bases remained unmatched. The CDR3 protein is CASRFRTSGEETQYF. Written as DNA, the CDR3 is TGTGCCAGCCGATTCCGGACTAGCGGGGAAGAGACCCAGTACTTC.

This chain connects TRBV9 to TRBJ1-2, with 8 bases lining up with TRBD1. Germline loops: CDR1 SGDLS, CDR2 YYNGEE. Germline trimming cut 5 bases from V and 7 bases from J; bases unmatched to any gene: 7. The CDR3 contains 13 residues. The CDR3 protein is CASRRTGRPGYTF. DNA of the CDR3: TGTGCCAGCAGGAGGACAGGGCGACCTGGCTACACCTTC.

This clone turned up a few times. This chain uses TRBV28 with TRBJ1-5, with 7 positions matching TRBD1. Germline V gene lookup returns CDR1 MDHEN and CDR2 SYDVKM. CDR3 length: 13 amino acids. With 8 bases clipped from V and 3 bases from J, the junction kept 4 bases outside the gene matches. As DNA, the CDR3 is TGTGCCAGCCGGGGACAGCTCAATCAGCCCCAGCATTTT. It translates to CASRGQLNQPQHF.

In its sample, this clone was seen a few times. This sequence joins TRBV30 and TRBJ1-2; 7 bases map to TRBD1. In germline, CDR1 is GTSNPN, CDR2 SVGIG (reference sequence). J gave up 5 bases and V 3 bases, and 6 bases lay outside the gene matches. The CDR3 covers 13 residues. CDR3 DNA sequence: TGTGCCTGGAGAGTAGGGGGCGTTTATGGCTACACCTTC. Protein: CAWRVGGVYGYTF.

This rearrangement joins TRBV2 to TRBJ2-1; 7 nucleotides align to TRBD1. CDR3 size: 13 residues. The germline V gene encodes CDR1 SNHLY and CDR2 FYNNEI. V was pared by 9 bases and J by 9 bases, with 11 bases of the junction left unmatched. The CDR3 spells CASRVWDSSEQFF. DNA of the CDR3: TGTGCCAGTCGAGTTTGGGACAGTAGTGAGCAGTTCTTC. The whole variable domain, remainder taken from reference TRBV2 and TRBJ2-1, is EPEVTQTPSHQVTQMGQEVILRCVPISNHLYFYWYRQILGQKVEFLVSFYNNEISEKSEIFDDQFSVERPDGSNFTLKIRSTKLEDSAMYFCASRVWDSSEQFFGPGTRLTVL.

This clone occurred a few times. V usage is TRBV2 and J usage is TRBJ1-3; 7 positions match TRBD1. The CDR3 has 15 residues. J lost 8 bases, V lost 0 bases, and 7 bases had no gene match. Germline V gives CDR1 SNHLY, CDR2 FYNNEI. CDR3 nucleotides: TGTGCCAGCAGTGAAGCCGGGACAGCCGTACACACCATATATTTT. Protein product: CASSEAGTAVHTIYF.

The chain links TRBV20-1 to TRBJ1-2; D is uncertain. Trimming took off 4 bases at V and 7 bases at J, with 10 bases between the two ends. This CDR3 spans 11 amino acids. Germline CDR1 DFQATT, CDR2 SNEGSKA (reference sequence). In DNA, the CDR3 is TGCAGTGCTAAGGAGGGTTTTGGCTACACCTTC. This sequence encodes CSAKEGFGYTF.

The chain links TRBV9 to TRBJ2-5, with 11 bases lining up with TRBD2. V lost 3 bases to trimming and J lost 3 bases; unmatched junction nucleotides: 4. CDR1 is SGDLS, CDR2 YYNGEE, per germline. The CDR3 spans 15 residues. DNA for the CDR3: TGTGCCAGCAGCGGAGCGGGACTAGCGGAAGAGACCCAGTACTTC. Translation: CASSGAGLAEETQYF.

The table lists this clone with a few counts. The CDR3 coding sequence is TGCGCCAGCAGCAGGACAGAGAATTCACCCCTCCACTTT. It specifies CASSRTENSPLHF. The V and J genes are TRBV10-1 and TRBJ1-6; tentative D call: TRBD1 (6 bases). Germline-derived CDR1 and CDR2 are WNHNN and SYGVQD (reference sequence). The CDR3 has 13 residues. Deletions cut 6 bases from V and 7 bases from J, with 10 bases between.

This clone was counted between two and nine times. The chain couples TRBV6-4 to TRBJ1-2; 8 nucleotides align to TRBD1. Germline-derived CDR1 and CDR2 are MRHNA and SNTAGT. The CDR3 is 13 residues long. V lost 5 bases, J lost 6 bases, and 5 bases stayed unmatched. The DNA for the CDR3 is TGTGCCAGCAGTTCAGACAGGGGCGATGGCTACACCTTC. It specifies CASSSDRGDGYTF.

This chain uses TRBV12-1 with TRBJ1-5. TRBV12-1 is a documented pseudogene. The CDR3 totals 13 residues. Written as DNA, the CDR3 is TGTGCCAGCAGCTTAAGCCCTAATCAGCCCCAGCATTTT. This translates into CASSLSPNQPQHF.